Here is one TCR beta chain with its context. The antigen is undetermined. These data come from a study of cytomegalovirus exposure and HLA in healthy donors. Study results and limitations: By HLA locus, TCR association rates varied in a later analysis, with DRB1 showing the most and HLA-C the fewest. The availability of immune exposure information extended only to CMV serostatus.

PCR used 60 Vbeta primers and 13 Jbeta primers. Assay used: immunoSEQ multiplex PCR; TCRdb lists only in-frame clones, some missing. The sample consists of more than 150,000 clones, 60% to 85% of them appearing once. The CDR3 runs 18 residues. V lost 0 bases and J 1 base, leaving 16 bases between the germline ends. In germline, CDR1 is MRHNA, CDR2 SNTAGT. This sequence joins TRBV6-4 and TRBJ2-1; D is possibly TRBD2 (5 bases). Sequences were obtained from PBMCs. This TCR was sampled from a young man in good health and CMV-seronegative. In DNA, the CDR3 is TGTGCCAGCAGTGACTCTCTCCTAGCCTCCTTATCCTACAATGAGCAGTTCTTC. Amino acids: CASSDSLLASLSYNEQFF.